Below, 24 T cell receptor beta chains from the same sample are listed, as sequenced in a study of blood T cell repertoires in COVID-19. Sequencing used immunoSEQ multiplex PCR; TCRdb keeps in-frame clones, though not all of them. Of 65,000 to 80,000 clones listed, about nine tenths are singletons. Sequencing was performed on peripheral blood. The receptors were sampled from a human donor in a cohort sampled during active COVID-19.

This clone was counted only a few times. The J gene is TRBJ2-7, the V gene TRBV2, with 11 bases matching TRBD2. This CDR3 has 14 amino acids. With V trimmed by 0 bases and J by 6 bases, 1 base remained unmatched. Germline-derived CDR1 and CDR2 are SNHLY and FYNNEI. In DNA form, the CDR3 reads TGTGCCAGCAGTGAAGCTAGCGGGAGGGCCGAGCAGTACTTC. The encoded protein is CASSEASGRAEQYF. The whole variable domain, filled in from reference TRBV2 and TRBJ2-7, reads EPEVTQTPSHQVTQMGQEVILRCVPISNHLYFYWYRQILGQKVEFLVSFYNNEISEKSEIFDDQFSVERPDGSNFTLKIRSTKLEDSAMYFCASSEASGRAEQYFGPGTRLTVT.

This rearrangement joins TRBV7-9 to TRBJ1-4; 8 bases line up with TRBD1. CDR3 length: 16 amino acids. Per germline, CDR1 SEHNR and CDR2 FQNEAQ (reference sequence). With V trimmed by 1 base and J by 8 bases, 9 bases remained unmatched. CDR3 sequence (DNA): TGTGCCAGCAGCTTAGGGAGACAGGGGCCGATGGAAAAACTGTTTTTT. Residues: CASSLGRQGPMEKLFF.

The rearrangement joins TRBV2 to TRBJ1-4, with no clear D. The CDR3 consists of 15 residues. Germline V gene sequence: CDR1 SNHLY, CDR2 FYNNEI. V shed 2 bases and J shed 10 bases, with 17 bases lying between them. The CDR3 spells CASSELTGGLGKLFF. The CDR3 nucleotides are TGTGCCAGCAGTGAATTGACCGGAGGCTTGGGAAAACTGTTTTTT.

The CDR3: CASRPGGGAGYTF. Written as DNA, the CDR3 is TGTGCCAGCAGGCCGGGTGGGGGGGCTGGCTACACCTTC. The chain recombines TRBV27 with TRBJ1-2; TRBD1 might be the D (6 bases). Per germline, CDR1 MNHEY and CDR2 SMNVEV (reference sequence). This CDR3 has 13 amino acids. Trimming pared 6 bases from V and 7 bases from J, leaving 15 bases between.

The chain couples TRBV18 to TRBJ2-1; TRBD2 agrees at 10 bases. This CDR3 is 16 amino acids long. Trimming cost V 3 bases and J 0 bases; bases outside gene matches: 2. Germline CDR1 reads KGHSH; CDR2 reads LQKENI. CDR3 protein: CASSPPSGSSYNEQFF. CDR3 DNA: TGTGCCAGCTCACCTCCTAGCGGGAGCTCCTACAATGAGCAGTTCTTC.

The chain is built from TRBV9 and TRBJ1-6, with 8 bases identical to TRBD1. The CDR3 consists of 16 residues. With V trimmed by 3 bases and J by 4 bases, 6 bases remained unmatched. Germline CDR1 and CDR2: SGDLS and YYNGEE. CDR3: CASSGGTGGYNSPLHF. The CDR3 DNA follows: TGTGCCAGCAGCGGCGGGACAGGAGGTTATAATTCACCCCTCCACTTT.

This clone was seen a handful of times. This chain links TRBV27 with TRBJ2-2; D unclear. The V end was cut by 1 base, the J end by 6 bases, with 6 bases between. This CDR3 spans 13 amino acids. The germline V gene has CDR1 MNHEY and CDR2 SMNVEV (reference sequence). DNA of the CDR3: TGTGCCAGCAGTTTATTCAATCCCGGGGAGCTGTTTTTT. Its protein product is CASSLFNPGELFF.

This chain joins TRBV19 and TRBJ2-5; TRBD1 agrees at 7 bases. V lost 6 bases, J lost 5 bases, and 6 bases stayed unmatched. Germline V gives CDR1 LNHDA, CDR2 SQIVND (reference sequence). CDR3 length: 13 residues. The CDR3 protein is CASRGGGRETQYF. For the CDR3, the DNA is TGTGCCAGTAGAGGGGGCGGTCGGGAGACCCAGTACTTC.

The chain is built from TRBV6-5 and TRBJ2-6; no reliable D call. V gave up 5 bases and J gave up 0 bases, with 2 bases separating them. Germline V gives CDR1 MNHEY, CDR2 SVGAGI. The CDR3 runs to 13 residues. CDR3 region: CASSRSGANVLTF. CDR3 bases: TGTGCCAGCAGTCGCTCTGGGGCCAACGTCCTGACTTTC.

V is TRBV5-1 and J is TRBJ1-3; D remains ambiguous. V dropped 0 bases and J dropped 0 bases, with 10 bases sitting between them. Germline CDR1 and CDR2: SGHRS and YFSETQ. The CDR3 sequence is 16 residues long. The CDR3 spells CASSLAGRFSGNTIYF. The CDR3 bases are TGCGCCAGCAGCTTGGCTGGCAGGTTCTCTGGAAACACCATATATTTT.

The genes are TRBV5-4 and TRBJ2-7, with 10 bases identical to TRBD2. The CDR3 has 16 residues. CDR1 is SGHNT and CDR2 is YYREEE in the germline V gene (reference sequence). The V segment lost 5 bases and the J segment 2 bases; nucleotides outside the gene matches: 10. CDR3: CASSLAGAVGTYEQYF. CDR3 nucleotides: TGTGCCAGCAGTCTAGCGGGAGCGGTGGGGACCTACGAGCAGTACTTC.

The chain links TRBV10-2 to TRBJ2-5, with D possibly TRBD2 on 7 matching bases. Germline V gene sequence: CDR1 WSHSY, CDR2 SAAADI. V lost 3 bases and J 5 bases, leaving 10 bases between the germline ends. The CDR3 is 13 amino acids. CDR3 sequence: CASSEGGVETQYF. For the CDR3, the DNA is TGCGCCAGCAGTGAAGGGGGGGTGGAGACCCAGTACTTC.

This chain joins TRBV7-3 and TRBJ1-1; weak D call: TRBD1 (5 bases). In germline, CDR1 is SGHTA, CDR2 FQGTGA. The ends were cut back, 0 bases at V and 0 bases at J, with 5 bases in the middle. This CDR3 has 14 residues. This CDR3 is CASSLTGVNTEAFF. The CDR3 nucleotides are TGTGCCAGCAGCTTAACAGGGGTGAACACTGAAGCTTTCTTT.

The chain links TRBV4-3 to TRBJ2-7; no firm D call. Germline CDR1 reads LGHNA; CDR2 reads YSLEER. V lost 4 bases and J lost 0, with 16 bases in between. The CDR3 is made up of 16 amino acids. CDR3 DNA: TGCGCCAGCAGCCCAACCCTCTCATCGAGCTCCTACGAGCAGTACTTC. This sequence encodes CASSPTLSSSSYEQYF.

This clone was observed once. The chain combines TRBV6-2 or TRBV6-3 with TRBJ2-7, with 15 bases lining up with TRBD2. Trimming removed 4 bases from V and 5 bases from J; junction bases left unmatched: 9. The CDR3 is 17 residues long. Germline CDR1 MNHEY, CDR2 SVGEGT. The CDR3 DNA reads as TGTGCCAGCAGTTCCACCCCGGGACTAGCGGGAGGAAACGAGCAGTACTTC. It specifies CASSSTPGLAGGNEQYF.

The chain links TRBV18 to TRBJ2-7, with D possibly being TRBD1 (6 bases). This CDR3 comprises 14 residues. The V and J ends lost 2 bases and 5 bases respectively, with 13 bases between them. CDR1 KGHSH and CDR2 LQKENI come from the germline V gene. CDR3 sequence (DNA): TGTGCCAGCTCACCAACCAGGGGTCGCGACGAGCAGTACTTC. It yields the protein CASSPTRGRDEQYF.

A remark on this clone: The junction does not match germline at one end; this may be a read error. This rearrangement joins TRBV7-2 to TRBJ2-1, with 12 bases lining up with TRBD2. The CDR3 is made up of 19 amino acids. Per the germline V gene, CDR1 is SGHTA and CDR2 is FQGNSA. CDR3 sequence: CASSLPLGLAGPSDNEQFF. DNA for the CDR3: TGTGCCAGCAGCCTGCCACTGGGACTAGCGGGCCCCTCCGACAATGAGCAGTTCTTC.

The J gene is TRBJ2-1, the V gene TRBV19; no firm D call. The V gene's germline CDR1 is LNHDA and CDR2 SQIVND (reference sequence). The CDR3 runs 14 residues. Trimming took off 3 bases at V and 4 bases at J, with 10 bases between the two ends. The CDR3 reads CASSIGEEYNEQFF. CDR3 nucleotides: TGTGCCAGTAGTATTGGTGAGGAGTACAATGAGCAGTTCTTC.

The rearrangement joins TRBV7-2 to TRBJ2-1; 8 nucleotides agree with TRBD2. With V trimmed by 1 base and J by 2 bases, 4 bases remained unmatched. The CDR3 runs 16 residues. Germline values: CDR1 SGHTA, CDR2 FQGNSA. The CDR3 DNA follows: TGTGCCAGCAGCTTAGGGGGCGGGAGGCCCTACAATGAGCAGTTCTTC. This gives the protein CASSLGGGRPYNEQFF.

The chain joins TRBV27 to TRBJ2-1; 8 bases are shared with TRBD2. The germline V gene has CDR1 MNHEY and CDR2 SMNVEV (reference sequence). The trim removed 4 bases at V and 8 bases at J, leaving 10 bases unmatched. This CDR3 has 15 residues. The CDR3, as DNA: TGTGCCAGCAGTTCTGAGCGGGAGTCCCCCGATGAGCAGTTCTTC. Protein product: CASSSERESPDEQFF.

The genes are TRBV29-1 and TRBJ1-1; 8 positions match TRBD1. CDR3 length equals 13 residues. Germline V gene sequence: CDR1 SQVTM, CDR2 ANQGSEA. The ends lost 4 bases at V and 4 bases at J; junction bases unmatched: 5. CDR3 loop: CSVGRQGSTEAFF. The DNA of the CDR3 is TGCAGCGTTGGGAGACAGGGGAGCACTGAAGCTTTCTTT.

The chain recombines TRBV6-5 with TRBJ2-7, with TRBD1 matching 7 bases. This CDR3 spans 15 amino acids. V gave up 2 bases and J gave up 5 bases; unmatched junction bases: 9. Germline V CDR1 and CDR2: MNHEY, SVGAGI. The CDR3 sequence is CASSYQGRGRDEQYF. The DNA for the CDR3 is TGTGCCAGCAGTTACCAGGGCAGGGGGAGAGACGAGCAGTACTTC.

The chain recombines TRBV7-2 with TRBJ2-3; D is perhaps TRBD2 (5 bases). CDR1 and CDR2 from the germline V gene are SGHTA and FQGNSA. V was clipped by 1 base and J by 6 bases, with 8 bases between them. This CDR3 spans 13 amino acids. For the CDR3, the DNA is TGTGCCAGCAGCTTAGGGGGAGAGGATACGCAGTATTTT. Its translation: CASSLGGEDTQYF.

The chain joins TRBV7-9 to TRBJ1-1; D not certain. Trimming stripped 3 bases from V and 1 base from J, with 9 bases between. CDR1 SEHNR and CDR2 FQNEAQ come from the germline V gene (reference sequence). This CDR3 has 14 amino acids. The CDR3 here is CASSFGRTNTEAFF. CDR3 coding DNA: TGTGCCAGCAGCTTCGGTCGAACGAACACTGAAGCTTTCTTT.